This is a list of T cell receptor beta chains from one sample in a study of blood T cell repertoires in COVID-19. Clones were sequenced by immunoSEQ multiplex PCR, and TCRdb holds only the in-frame ones, with some missing. The repertoire holds around 100,000 clones, with about 80% as singletons. Sequenced sample: peripheral blood. These receptors came from a man in his sixties with acute or convalescent COVID-19. CDR3s include the opening cysteine and the closing phenylalanine or tryptophan. Each record gives: clone size, J gene, V gene, D gene, CDR3 DNA, CDR3 protein. A D gene is named only where the DNA matches it firmly. Expanded clones get a size class; other rows say once, few or many, or leave the size out.

size: many
J: TRBJ1-2
V: TRBV5-6
D: TRBD1
DNA: TGTGCCAGCAGTAACAGGGGACTAGGTGGCTACACCTTC
CDR3: CASSNRGLGGYTF

size: .
J: TRBJ2-2
V: TRBV7-2
D: TRBD2
DNA: TGTGCCAGCAGCCTACTAGCGGGGAGTTACACCGGGGAGCTGTTTTTT
CDR3: CASSLLAGSYTGELFF

size: .
J: TRBJ2-2
V: TRBV5-1
D: .
DNA: TGCGCCAGCAGCTTGGCCGTCTTCGGGGCCGGGGAGCTGTTTTTT
CDR3: CASSLAVFGAGELFF

size: .
J: TRBJ1-6
V: TRBV7-9
D: .
DNA: TGTGCCAGCAGCTCCCTAGAGCAGTGGAGTAGTTCACCCCTCCACTTT
CDR3: CASSSLEQWSSSPLHF

size: once
J: TRBJ1-4
V: TRBV28
D: .
DNA: TGTGCCAGCAGTTTATTGGGCGGGGAAAAACTGTTTTTT
CDR3: CASSLLGGEKLFF

size: .
J: TRBJ1-2
V: TRBV6-4
D: .
DNA: TGTGCCAGCAGTGAAGACAGCTATGGCTACACCTTC
CDR3: CASSEDSYGYTF

size: .
J: TRBJ1-4
V: TRBV5-1
D: .
DNA: TGCGCCAGCAGCTCGCCCCCCGGGGAAAAACTGTTTTTT
CDR3: CASSSPPGEKLFF

size: .
J: TRBJ2-5
V: TRBV3-1/TRBV3-2
D: TRBD1
DNA: TGTGCCAGCAGCCAGGGGACAGGCCATGGTACCCAGTACTTC
CDR3: CASSQGTGHGTQYF

size: .
J: TRBJ1-4
V: TRBV15
D: .
DNA: TGTGCCACCAGCAGAGCAGGGGTTAGTGAAAAACTGTTTTTT
CDR3: CATSRAGVSEKLFF

size: .
J: TRBJ2-1
V: TRBV28
D: TRBD2
DNA: TGTGCCAGCAGTTCGATACGGGGGGGACCCTACAATGAGCAGTTCTTC
CDR3: CASSSIRGGPYNEQFF

size: .
J: TRBJ2-7
V: TRBV5-1
D: TRBD1
DNA: TGCGCCAGCAGCTGGGGGACAGTCTCCTACGAGCAGTACTTC
CDR3: CASSWGTVSYEQYF

size: .
J: TRBJ1-1
V: TRBV7-6
D: TRBD1
DNA: TGTGCCAGCAGCTTGGGACAGGGACTTTCCACTGAAGCTTTCTTT
CDR3: CASSLGQGLSTEAFF

size: .
J: TRBJ2-7
V: TRBV11-2
D: TRBD1
DNA: TGTGCCAGCAGCTTAGACGCCGGGACAGGGCTCGAGCAGTACTTC
CDR3: CASSLDAGTGLEQYF

size: .
J: TRBJ1-2
V: TRBV6-2/TRBV6-3
D: TRBD1
DNA: TGTGCCAGCAGTCGGACAGGGGCCCACTATGGCTACACCTTC
CDR3: CASSRTGAHYGYTF

size: .
J: TRBJ1-4
V: TRBV5-1
D: .
DNA: TGCGCCAGCAGCCGTGACACGGGGGATGAAAAACTGTTTTTT
CDR3: CASSRDTGDEKLFF

size: .
J: TRBJ1-1
V: TRBV7-9
D: TRBD1
DNA: TGTGCCAGCAGCTTAATCAGACAGGGGGAGGTGAAAACTGAAGCTTTCTTT
CDR3: CASSLIRQGEVKTEAFF

size: .
J: TRBJ1-2
V: TRBV25-1
D: .
DNA: TGTGCCAGCAGTGAAAGTGGAGGGGGGGTCTATGGCTACACCTTC
CDR3: CASSESGGGVYGYTF

size: .
J: TRBJ1-2
V: TRBV27
D: TRBD1
DNA: TGTGCCAGCAGTGAGACAGGGCCCAATGGCTACACCTTC
CDR3: CASSETGPNGYTF

size: .
J: TRBJ2-3
V: TRBV6-5
D: .
DNA: TGTGCCAGCAGCACCGGACTCAGCACAGATACGCAGTATTTT
CDR3: CASSTGLSTDTQYF

size: .
J: TRBJ1-4
V: TRBV19
D: TRBD1
DNA: TGTGCCAGTAGTCCCGACAGGGGGCGAAATGAAAAACTGTTTTTT
CDR3: CASSPDRGRNEKLFF

size: once
J: TRBJ1-1
V: TRBV5-1
D: TRBD1
DNA: TGCGCCAGCAGCACCAATGGACAGGGGATGAACACTGAAGCTTTCTTT
CDR3: CASSTNGQGMNTEAFF

size: .
J: TRBJ2-7
V: TRBV7-3
D: .
DNA: TGTGCCAGCAGCTTAATGGGGGGTGGCGACGAGCAGTACTTC
CDR3: CASSLMGGGDEQYF

size: once
J: TRBJ1-4
V: TRBV19
D: .
DNA: TGTGCCAGTAAGAGGGCAGAAAAACTGTTTTTT
CDR3: CASKRAEKLFF

size: .
J: TRBJ1-6
V: TRBV30
D: TRBD1
DNA: TGTGCCTGGCTGAGGACAGGGAATTCACCCCTCCACTTT
CDR3: CAWLRTGNSPLHF

size: .
J: TRBJ1-5
V: TRBV10-3
D: TRBD1
DNA: TGTGCCATCAGTGAGTCGGACAGGGGCAATCAGCCCCAGCATTTT
CDR3: CAISESDRGNQPQHF

size: .
J: TRBJ2-6
V: TRBV7-2
D: .
DNA: TGTGCCAGCAGCACCTCGGGGGCTGGGGCCAACGTCCTGACTTTC
CDR3: CASSTSGAGANVLTF

size: once
J: TRBJ2-1
V: TRBV2
D: TRBD2
DNA: TGTGCCAGCAGTGAATTGGGGGGGGCCTACAATGAGCAGTTCTTC
CDR3: CASSELGGAYNEQFF

size: .
J: TRBJ1-1
V: TRBV25-1
D: .
DNA: TGTGCCAGCAGTCTGACGGGCACTGAAGCTTTCTTT
CDR3: CASSLTGTEAFF

size: .
J: TRBJ1-1
V: TRBV5-1
D: .
DNA: TGCGCCAGCAGCTTAGAGGCAGCGAACACTGAAGCTTTCTTT
CDR3: CASSLEAANTEAFF

size: .
J: TRBJ1-5
V: TRBV19
D: .
DNA: TGTGCCAGTAGTATAGGGGGAGGGGGAAGCAATCAGCCCCAGCATTTT
CDR3: CASSIGGGGSNQPQHF

size: .
J: TRBJ1-2
V: TRBV20-1
D: .
DNA: TGCAGTGCTAACAGCCCCTTTGGCTACACCTTC
CDR3: CSANSPFGYTF

size: .
J: TRBJ2-2
V: TRBV7-9
D: .
DNA: TGTGCCAGCAGCTTAGTTGAGAACTACCGGGAGCTGTTTTTT
CDR3: CASSLVENYRELFF

size: .
J: TRBJ1-1
V: TRBV14
D: .
DNA: TGTGCCAGCAGCCAAGATCGCCAGGGCCTCACTGAAGCTTTCTTT
CDR3: CASSQDRQGLTEAFF

size: .
J: TRBJ1-3
V: TRBV4-1
D: .
DNA: TGCGCCAGCAGCCAAGAAGTGCTTACTCGAAACACCATATATTTT
CDR3: CASSQEVLTRNTIYF

size: .
J: TRBJ1-5
V: TRBV6-5
D: .
DNA: TGTGCCAGCACCTTCGTTTTTCAGCCCCAGCATTTT
CDR3: CASTFVFQPQHF

size: .
J: TRBJ2-5
V: TRBV7-9
D: TRBD1
DNA: TGTGCCAGCAGAAGTCGGACAGGGGGCTCGGGAGAGACCCAGTACTTC
CDR3: CASRSRTGGSGETQYF

size: .
J: TRBJ1-1
V: TRBV7-3
D: .
DNA: TGTGCCAGCAGCTTCCAAGGGGCCAAGAACACTGAAGCTTTCTTT
CDR3: CASSFQGAKNTEAFF

size: .
J: TRBJ1-1
V: TRBV7-2
D: .
DNA: TGTGCCAGCAGCCCAAGCGGGTATATCACTGAAGCTTTCTTT
CDR3: CASSPSGYITEAFF

size: .
J: TRBJ1-1
V: TRBV29-1
D: TRBD1
DNA: TGCAGGACAGGGGACACTGAAGCTTTCTTT
CDR3: CRTGDTEAFF

size: .
J: TRBJ1-6
V: TRBV9
D: .
DNA: TGTGCCAGCAGCGAGGGGGTCGTAAATTCACCCCTCCACTTT
CDR3: CASSEGVVNSPLHF

size: few
J: TRBJ1-5
V: TRBV19
D: .
DNA: TGTGCCAGTAGGAACAGGGAGAGCAATCAGCCCCAGCATTTT
CDR3: CASRNRESNQPQHF

size: .
J: TRBJ1-1
V: TRBV6-6
D: TRBD1
DNA: TGTGCCAGCAGGGACAGGGCGGGGGACACTGAAGCTTTCTTT
CDR3: CASRDRAGDTEAFF

size: .
J: TRBJ1-6
V: TRBV29-1
D: .
DNA: TGCAGCGTTGAGAGAGGGGAGGTATTGGATAATTCACCCCTCCACTTT
CDR3: CSVERGEVLDNSPLHF

size: .
J: TRBJ1-3
V: TRBV20-1
D: .
DNA: TGCAGTGCTTACTCTGGAAACACCATATATTTT
CDR3: CSAYSGNTIYF

size: .
J: TRBJ1-1
V: TRBV12-3/TRBV12-4
D: .
DNA: TGTGCCAGCAGTCTCATGGCCGGGACAGAAGCTTTCTTT
CDR3: CASSLMAGTEAFF

size: .
J: TRBJ2-6
V: TRBV19
D: TRBD1
DNA: TGTGCCAGTAGTTCTTGGACAGGGTCTGGGGCCAACGTCCTGACTTTC
CDR3: CASSSWTGSGANVLTF

size: .
J: TRBJ2-7
V: TRBV19
D: TRBD1
DNA: TGTGCCAGTAGTACCCGGACAGGGTTTTCCCACGAGCAGTACTTC
CDR3: CASSTRTGFSHEQYF

size: .
J: TRBJ1-2
V: TRBV19
D: .
DNA: TGTGCCAGTACGCGGGATACTAACTATGGCTACACCTTC
CDR3: CASTRDTNYGYTF

size: .
J: TRBJ2-1
V: TRBV4-3
D: .
DNA: TGCGCCAGCAGCCAAGTTGTGGCGACAGTCAATGAGCAGTTCTTC
CDR3: CASSQVVATVNEQFF

size: .
J: TRBJ2-7
V: TRBV4-3
D: .
DNA: TGCGCCAGCAGCCAAGAGGAGGGCTCCTACGAGCAGTACTTC
CDR3: CASSQEEGSYEQYF

size: .
J: TRBJ2-1
V: TRBV19
D: TRBD1
DNA: TGTGCCAGTAGTAACAGGGGACCCTACAATGAGCAGTTCTTC
CDR3: CASSNRGPYNEQFF

size: .
J: TRBJ1-2
V: TRBV27
D: .
DNA: TGTGCCAGCAGTTTATACGGGTCTTACTATGGCTACACCTTC
CDR3: CASSLYGSYYGYTF

size: .
J: TRBJ1-4
V: TRBV5-1
D: .
DNA: TGCGCCAGCAGCTTGGACAGGGCCAGTGTAAAACTGTTTTTT
CDR3: CASSLDRASVKLFF